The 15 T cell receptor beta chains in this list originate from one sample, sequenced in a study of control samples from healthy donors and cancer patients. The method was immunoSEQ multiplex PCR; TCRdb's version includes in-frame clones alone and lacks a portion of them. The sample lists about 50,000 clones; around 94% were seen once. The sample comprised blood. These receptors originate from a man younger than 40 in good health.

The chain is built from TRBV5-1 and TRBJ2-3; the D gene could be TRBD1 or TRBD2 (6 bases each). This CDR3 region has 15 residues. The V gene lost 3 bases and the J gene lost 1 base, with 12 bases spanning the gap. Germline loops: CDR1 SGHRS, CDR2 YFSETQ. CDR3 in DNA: TGCGCCAGCAGCTGGGGGGCGGGGCGCACAGATACGCAGTATTTT. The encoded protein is CASSWGAGRTDTQYF.

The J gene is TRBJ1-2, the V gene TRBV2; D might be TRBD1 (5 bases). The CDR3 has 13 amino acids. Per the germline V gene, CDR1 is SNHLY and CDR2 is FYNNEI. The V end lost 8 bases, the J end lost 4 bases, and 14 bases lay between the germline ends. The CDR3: CASRSGGIYGYTF. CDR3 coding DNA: TGTGCCAGCCGGTCTGGGGGGATCTATGGCTACACCTTC.

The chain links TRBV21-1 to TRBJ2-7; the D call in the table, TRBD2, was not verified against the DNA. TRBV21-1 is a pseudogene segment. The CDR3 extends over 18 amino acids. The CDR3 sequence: CASSKAASGRALSYEQYF. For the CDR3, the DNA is TGTGCCAGCAGCAAAGCGGCGAGCGGGAGGGCCTTATCCTACGAGCAGTACTTC.

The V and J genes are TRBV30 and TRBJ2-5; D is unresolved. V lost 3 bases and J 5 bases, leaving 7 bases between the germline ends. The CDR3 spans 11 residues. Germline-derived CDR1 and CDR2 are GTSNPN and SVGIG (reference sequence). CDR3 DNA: TGTGCCTGGAGGGTAGGTGAGACCCAGTACTTC. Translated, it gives CAWRVGETQYF.

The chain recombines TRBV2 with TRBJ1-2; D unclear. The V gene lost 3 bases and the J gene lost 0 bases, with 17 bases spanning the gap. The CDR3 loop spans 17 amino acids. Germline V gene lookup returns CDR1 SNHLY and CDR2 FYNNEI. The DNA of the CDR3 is TGTGCCAGCAGTGAGTCGGAATCAGTAGATTCTAACTATGGCTACACCTTC. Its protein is CASSESESVDSNYGYTF.

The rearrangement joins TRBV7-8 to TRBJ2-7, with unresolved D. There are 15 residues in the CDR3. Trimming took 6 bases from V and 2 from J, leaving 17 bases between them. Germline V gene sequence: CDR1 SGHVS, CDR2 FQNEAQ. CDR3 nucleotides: TGTGCCAGCAGACAAGACGCGACACCGACCTACGAGCAGTACTTC. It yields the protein CASRQDATPTYEQYF.

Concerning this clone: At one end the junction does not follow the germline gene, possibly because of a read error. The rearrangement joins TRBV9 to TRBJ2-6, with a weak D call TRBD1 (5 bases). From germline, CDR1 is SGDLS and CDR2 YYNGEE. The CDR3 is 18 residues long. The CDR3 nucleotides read TGTGTCAGCAGCCCTATGGGCACCGAACAGGCTGGGGCCAACGTCCTGACTTTC. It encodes CVSSPMGTEQAGANVLTF.

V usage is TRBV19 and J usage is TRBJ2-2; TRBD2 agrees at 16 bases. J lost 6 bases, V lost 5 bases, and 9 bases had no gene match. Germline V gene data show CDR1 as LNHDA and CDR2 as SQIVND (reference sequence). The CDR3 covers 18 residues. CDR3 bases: TGTGCCAGTAGTGGAGCCGGGACTAGCGGGAGGGTTGCCGGGGAGCTGTTTTTT. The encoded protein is CASSGAGTSGRVAGELFF.

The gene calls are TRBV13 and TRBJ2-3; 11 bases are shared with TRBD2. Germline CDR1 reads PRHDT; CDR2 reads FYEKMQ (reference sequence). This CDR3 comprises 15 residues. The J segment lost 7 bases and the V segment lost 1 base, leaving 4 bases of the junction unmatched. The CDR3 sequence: CASSLATSGSYTQYF. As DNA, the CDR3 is TGTGCCAGCAGCTTAGCTACTAGCGGGAGTTATACGCAGTATTTT.

Written as DNA, the CDR3 is TGTGCCAGCAGCTTAGTTTATTCAGGGGTTAACTATGGCTACACCTTC. Protein product: CASSLVYSGVNYGYTF. V is TRBV7-2 and J is TRBJ1-2; weak D call: TRBD1 (6 bases). Germline V gene sequence: CDR1 SGHTA, CDR2 FQGNSA. CDR3 length equals 16 residues. V dropped 1 base and J dropped 1 base, with 13 bases sitting between them.

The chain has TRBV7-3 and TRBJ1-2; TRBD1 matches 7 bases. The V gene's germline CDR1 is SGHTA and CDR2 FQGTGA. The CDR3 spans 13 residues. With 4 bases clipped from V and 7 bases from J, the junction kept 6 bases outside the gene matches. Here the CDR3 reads CASSSQQGSGYTF. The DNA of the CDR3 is TGTGCCAGCAGCTCACAACAGGGGTCTGGCTACACCTTC.

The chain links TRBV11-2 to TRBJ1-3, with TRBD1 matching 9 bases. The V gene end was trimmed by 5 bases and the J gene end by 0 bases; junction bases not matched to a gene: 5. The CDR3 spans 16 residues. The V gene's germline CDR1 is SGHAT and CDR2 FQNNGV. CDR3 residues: CASSKGQGYSGNTIYF. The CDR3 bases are TGTGCCAGCAGCAAGGGACAGGGCTACTCTGGAAACACCATATATTTT. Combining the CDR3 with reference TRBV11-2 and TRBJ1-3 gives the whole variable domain EAGVAQSPRYKIIEKRQSVAFWCNPISGHATLYWYQQILGQGPKLLIQFQNNGVVDDSQLPKDRFSAERLKGVDSTLKIQPAKLEDSAVYLCASSKGQGYSGNTIYFGEGSWLTVV.

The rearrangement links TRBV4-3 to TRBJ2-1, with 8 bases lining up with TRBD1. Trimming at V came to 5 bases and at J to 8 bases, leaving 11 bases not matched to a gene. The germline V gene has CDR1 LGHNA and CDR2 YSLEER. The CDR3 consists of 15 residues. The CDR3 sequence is CASSEQGEGFYEQFF. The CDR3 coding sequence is TGCGCCAGCAGCGAACAGGGGGAAGGTTTCTATGAGCAGTTCTTC.

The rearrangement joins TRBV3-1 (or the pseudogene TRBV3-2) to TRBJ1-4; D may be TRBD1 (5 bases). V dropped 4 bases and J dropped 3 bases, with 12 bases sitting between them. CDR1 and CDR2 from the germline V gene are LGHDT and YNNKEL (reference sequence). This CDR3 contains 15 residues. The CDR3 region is CASSPSRVANEKLFF. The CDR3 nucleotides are TGTGCCAGCAGCCCATCCAGGGTGGCTAATGAAAAACTGTTTTTT.

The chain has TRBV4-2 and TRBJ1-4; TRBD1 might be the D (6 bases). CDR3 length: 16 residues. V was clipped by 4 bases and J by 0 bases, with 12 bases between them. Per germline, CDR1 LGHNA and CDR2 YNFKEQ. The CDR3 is CASSRTDRATNEKLFF. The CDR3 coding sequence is TGTGCCAGCAGCCGGACGGACAGAGCAACTAATGAAAAACTGTTTTTT.